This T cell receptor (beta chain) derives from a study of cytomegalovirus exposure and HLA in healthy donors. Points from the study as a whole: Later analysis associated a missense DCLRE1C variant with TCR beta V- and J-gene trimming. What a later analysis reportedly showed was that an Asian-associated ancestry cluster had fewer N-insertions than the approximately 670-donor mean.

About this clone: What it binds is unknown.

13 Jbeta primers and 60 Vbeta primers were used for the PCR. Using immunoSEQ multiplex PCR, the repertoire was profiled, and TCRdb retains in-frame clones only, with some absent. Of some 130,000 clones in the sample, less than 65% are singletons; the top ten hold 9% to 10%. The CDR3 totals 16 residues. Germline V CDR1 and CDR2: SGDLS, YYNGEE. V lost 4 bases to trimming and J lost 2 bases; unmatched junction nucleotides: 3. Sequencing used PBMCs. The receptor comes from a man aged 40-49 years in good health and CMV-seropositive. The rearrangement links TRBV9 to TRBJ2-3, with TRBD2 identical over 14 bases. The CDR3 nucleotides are TGTGCCAGCAGCTTGGGACTAGCGGGAGCCACAGATACGCAGTATTTT. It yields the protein CASSLGLAGATDTQYF. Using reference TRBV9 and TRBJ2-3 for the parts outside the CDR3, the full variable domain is DSGVTQTPKHLITATGQRVTLRCSPRSGDLSVYWYQQSLDQGLQFLIQYYNGEERAKGNILERFSAQQFPDLHSELNLSSLELGDSALYFCASSLGLAGATDTQYFGPGTRLTVL.